These 32 T cell receptor beta chains were all obtained from the same sample, sequenced in a study of blood T cell repertoires in COVID-19. Libraries were prepared by immunoSEQ multiplex PCR; TCRdb keeps only in-frame clonotypes and omits some of them. The data contain about 200,000 clones, around nine tenths of them singletons. The sequencing input was peripheral blood. These receptors originate from a man aged 18 to 30 with active or convalescent COVID-19.

The chain uses TRBV6-4 and TRBJ2-7; possibly TRBD1 for D (8 bases). Deletions cut 6 bases from V and 2 bases from J, with 26 bases between. The CDR3 totals 18 residues. Germline CDR1 MRHNA, CDR2 SNTAGT. The CDR3 region has the DNA TGTGCCAGCAGGCCTTGCCTAGAGACAGGGGAGGGGGCCTACGAGCAGTACTTC. It yields the protein CASRPCLETGEGAYEQYF.

V and J are TRBV9 and TRBJ2-5; TRBD2 is a possible D gene (6 bases). CDR1 and CDR2 (germline): SGDLS, YYNGEE. Trimming took 4 bases from V and 2 from J, leaving 15 bases between them. The length of the CDR3 is 15 residues. CDR3 loop: CASSMRTTLQETQYF. CDR3 nucleotides: TGTGCCAGCAGCATGCGGACTACCTTACAAGAGACCCAGTACTTC.

The chain combines TRBV10-3 with TRBJ2-2; 9 positions agree with TRBD2. This CDR3 is built from 13 residues. Germline-derived CDR1 and CDR2 are ENHRY and SYGVKD. V dropped 8 bases and J dropped 4; count of bases not matched to a gene: 2. The CDR3 protein is CAILAGLTGELFF. DNA of the CDR3: TGTGCCATCCTAGCGGGGCTCACCGGGGAGCTGTTTTTT.

This clone was observed a single time. This chain links TRBV9 with TRBJ1-1, with unresolved D. Germline V gives CDR1 SGDLS, CDR2 YYNGEE. Trimming cost V 4 bases and J 5 bases, with 12 bases left between them. The CDR3 length is 13 residues. Here the CDR3 DNA reads TGTGCCAGCAGCCCCGATACGGGGACTGAAGCTTTCTTT. This sequence encodes CASSPDTGTEAFF.

The chain uses TRBV9 and TRBJ1-1; 7 bases map to TRBD1. With V trimmed by 4 bases and J by 5 bases, 8 bases remained unmatched. The CDR3 covers 14 residues. The germline CDR1 and CDR2 sequences are SGDLS and YYNGEE. The CDR3: CASSIGQDKTEAFF. The CDR3 DNA reads TGTGCCAGCAGCATAGGACAGGATAAGACTGAAGCTTTCTTT.

The rearrangement uses TRBV6-5 and TRBJ1-1; the match to TRBD1 covers 7 bases. J gave up 0 bases and V 8 bases, and 9 bases lay outside the gene matches. This CDR3 is built from 15 residues. Germline V gives CDR1 MNHEY, CDR2 SVGAGI. The DNA of the CDR3 is TGTGCCAGCTATCGGACAGGTCACATGAACACTGAAGCTTTCTTT. This gives the protein CASYRTGHMNTEAFF.

This clone was counted a single time. The chain uses TRBV2 and TRBJ2-2, with D hard to call. The CDR3 spans 14 residues. The V end was cut by 8 bases, the J end by 2 bases, with 12 bases between. Per the germline V gene, CDR1 is SNHLY and CDR2 is FYNNEI. The CDR3 DNA sequence: TGTGCCAGCGGAGAGGCGGATAACACCGGGGAGCTGTTTTTT. The encoded protein is CASGEADNTGELFF.

This clone was counted between two and nine times. Here the CDR3 DNA reads TGTGCCAGCAGGAGGAACACCGGGGAGCTGTTTTTT. This gives the protein CASRRNTGELFF. The rearrangement joins TRBV12-3 or TRBV12-4 to TRBJ2-2; D remains ambiguous. The V and J ends lost 6 bases and 1 base respectively, with 3 bases between them. The CDR3 runs to 12 residues.

This clone turned up a few times. The rearrangement links TRBV6-5 to TRBJ2-3; a possible D gene is TRBD2 (6 bases). The CDR3 has 14 residues. The germline V gene encodes CDR1 MNHEY and CDR2 SVGAGI. V lost 6 bases and J lost 2, with 12 bases in between. CDR3 coding DNA: TGTGCCAGCAGGGGGGACTTTACCACAGATACGCAGTATTTT. Translation gives CASRGDFTTDTQYF.

The CDR3 reads CASSHTGLPNEKLFF. CDR3 nucleotide sequence: TGTGCCAGCAGCCACACAGGGTTACCTAATGAAAAACTGTTTTTT. The rearrangement uses TRBV16 and TRBJ1-4; possibly TRBD1 for D (6 bases). CDR1 KGHSY and CDR2 FQNENV come from the germline V gene. The ends were cut back, 3 bases at V and 3 bases at J, with 11 bases in the middle. The CDR3 consists of 15 residues.

The chain combines TRBV6-6 with TRBJ1-1, with D perhaps TRBD1 (5 bases). The CDR3 extends over 18 amino acids. Germline V gene lookup returns CDR1 MNHNY and CDR2 SVGAGI (reference sequence). Trimming took 5 bases from V and 0 from J, leaving 22 bases between them. The CDR3 reads CASSHPRTLSNLNTEAFF. CDR3 coding DNA: TGTGCCAGCAGTCATCCACGGACACTGAGTAACTTGAACACTGAAGCTTTCTTT.

The chain links TRBV5-1 to TRBJ2-1; 7 positions agree with TRBD1. The junction had 7 bases not matched to a gene; V was cut back by 4 bases and J by 3 bases. The length of the CDR3 is 15 residues. Per germline, CDR1 SGHRS and CDR2 YFSETQ. CDR3 sequence: CASSGRTGGYNEQFF. As DNA, the CDR3 is TGCGCCAGCAGCGGACGGACAGGAGGCTACAATGAGCAGTTCTTC.

The chain combines TRBV10-2 with TRBJ2-7; tentative D call: TRBD1 (7 bases). The V gene's germline CDR1 is WSHSY and CDR2 SAAADI. Trimming shortened V by 2 bases and J by 3 bases, and 14 bases separated the two germline ends. CDR3 size: 15 residues. The CDR3 region is CASSEGGTEIYEQYF. The CDR3 DNA reads as TGCGCCAGCAGTGAGGGGGGGACAGAGATCTACGAGCAGTACTTC.

V usage is TRBV2 and J usage is TRBJ2-3; TRBD2 agrees at 12 bases. The germline V gene has CDR1 SNHLY and CDR2 FYNNEI. The trim removed 6 bases at V and 6 bases at J, leaving 4 bases unmatched. The CDR3 spans 14 residues. The CDR3 region is CASRELAGGDTQYF. DNA of the CDR3: TGTGCCAGCAGAGAACTAGCGGGGGGCGATACGCAGTATTTT.

This clone was counted ten times or more. The chain combines TRBV6-5 with TRBJ1-1, with no clear D. The V gene's germline CDR1 is MNHEY and CDR2 SVGAGI. The CDR3 is 13 residues long. Trimming took off 7 bases at V and 0 bases at J, with 9 bases between the two ends. The CDR3 loop reads CASMIEMNTEAFF. CDR3 in DNA: TGTGCCAGCATGATAGAGATGAACACTGAAGCTTTCTTT.

There are a few counts of this clone. The genes are TRBV19 and TRBJ2-6, with 7 bases matching TRBD2. The CDR3 runs 19 residues. Germline V CDR1 and CDR2: LNHDA, SQIVND (reference sequence). Trimming removed 3 bases from V and 4 bases from J; junction bases left unmatched: 15. CDR3 amino acids: CASSIGGIGRTRGANVLTF. CDR3 sequence (DNA): TGTGCCAGTAGTATCGGGGGGATTGGCAGGACGAGAGGGGCCAACGTCCTGACTTTC.

The chain links TRBV7-2 to TRBJ2-5; maybe TRBD2 (7 bases). The V end was cut by 1 base, the J end by 4 bases, with 10 bases between. The CDR3 has 14 residues. Germline-derived CDR1 and CDR2 are SGHTA and FQGNSA. For the CDR3, the DNA is TGTGCCAGCAGCTTAGACGGGGGGCCAGAGACCCAGTACTTC. It translates to CASSLDGGPETQYF.

The J gene is TRBJ2-3, the V gene TRBV5-1; the match to TRBD2 covers 9 bases. The CDR3 totals 16 residues. Germline lookup yields CDR1 SGHRS and CDR2 YFSETQ. The V segment lost 7 bases and the J segment 4 bases; nucleotides outside the gene matches: 13. The CDR3 spells CASDLPSGTGPDTQYF. The DNA of the CDR3 is TGCGCCAGCGATCTTCCTAGCGGGACGGGCCCAGATACGCAGTATTTT.

The chain joins TRBV27 to TRBJ2-1, with 9 bases identical to TRBD1. This CDR3 region has 15 residues. Per germline, CDR1 MNHEY and CDR2 SMNVEV (reference sequence). J lost 1 base, V lost 10 bases, and 8 bases had no gene match. As DNA, the CDR3 is TGTGCCACCCAGAAGGGACAGGGTTCCTACAATGAGCAGTTCTTC. This gives the protein CATQKGQGSYNEQFF.

The gene calls are TRBV3-1 (or the pseudogene TRBV3-2) and TRBJ2-2, with 9 bases lining up with TRBD2. Trimming cost V 0 bases and J 6 bases; bases outside gene matches: 8. CDR1 is LGHDT, CDR2 YNNKEL, per germline (reference sequence). The CDR3 is made up of 17 amino acids. CDR3 DNA: TGTGCCAGCAGCCAAGATTTGGTAGCGGGAGAGTCCGGGGAGCTGTTTTTT. Translated: CASSQDLVAGESGELFF.

The J gene is TRBJ2-5, the V gene TRBV6-5, with 9 bases identical to TRBD1. CDR3 length: 14 amino acids. Germline V gene data show CDR1 as MNHEY and CDR2 as SVGAGI. The V and J ends lost 8 bases and 5 bases, in that order; junction bases with no gene match: 9. CDR3 bases: TGTGCCAGCTCAGGGACAGGGCCGTGGGAGACCCAGTACTTC. As protein: CASSGTGPWETQYF.

This chain uses TRBV30 with TRBJ1-1; D unclear. The CDR3 loop spans 13 amino acids. V lost 3 bases and J lost 4, with 12 bases in between. Germline V CDR1 and CDR2: GTSNPN, SVGIG (reference sequence). The CDR3 reads CAWSPAWATEAFF. In DNA form, the CDR3 reads TGTGCCTGGAGCCCCGCCTGGGCCACTGAAGCTTTCTTT.

V usage is TRBV5-1 and J usage is TRBJ2-7; TRBD1 is a possible D gene (5 bases). Between the trimmed V and J ends, which lost 0 bases and 4 bases, there was a span of 14 bases. The CDR3 is made up of 15 amino acids. In germline, CDR1 is SGHRS, CDR2 YFSETQ. The CDR3 loop is CASSLAVTKGYEQYF. CDR3 DNA: TGCGCCAGCAGCTTGGCCGTGACCAAGGGGTACGAGCAGTACTTC.

The gene calls are TRBV30 and TRBJ2-7; weak D call: TRBD1 (6 bases). Per the germline V gene, CDR1 is GTSNPN and CDR2 is SVGIG (reference sequence). The CDR3 spans 13 residues. Between the trimmed V and J ends, which lost 4 bases and 4 bases, there was a span of 14 bases. DNA of the CDR3: TGTGCCTGGAATAGGGGGACCACATACGAGCAGTACTTC. It codes for CAWNRGTTYEQYF.

V gene TRBV11-2 combines with J gene TRBJ2-7; 7 bases line up with TRBD1. This CDR3 is 14 amino acids long. The trim removed 5 bases at V and 6 bases at J, leaving 10 bases unmatched. CDR1 is SGHAT, CDR2 FQNNGV, per germline. CDR3 nucleotide sequence: TGTGCCAGCAGCAATTACAGGGGTCTGGGCGAGCAGTACTTC. It codes for CASSNYRGLGEQYF.

The chain carries TRBV9 and TRBJ2-5; the match to TRBD1 covers 8 bases. This CDR3 is built from 15 residues. The V gene end was trimmed by 0 bases and the J gene end by 5 bases; junction bases not matched to a gene: 6. Germline CDR1 and CDR2: SGDLS and YYNGEE. The CDR3 DNA sequence: TGTGCCAGCAGCGTAGGAACAGGGGGGCGGGAGACCCAGTACTTC. This codes for CASSVGTGGRETQYF.

J is TRBJ2-7 and V is TRBV11-3; TRBD1 matches 8 bases. CDR1 and CDR2 from the germline V gene are SGHNT and YENEEA. V shed 1 base, J shed 4 bases, and the junction held 6 bases outside the gene matches. The CDR3 has 15 residues. The chain's CDR3 is CASSLGGTGIYEQYF. The CDR3 DNA sequence: TGTGCCAGCAGCTTAGGCGGGACAGGAATTTACGAGCAGTACTTC.

The V gene is TRBV7-9, the J gene TRBJ1-5, with 9 bases aligning to TRBD1. Trimming at V came to 5 bases and at J to 4 bases, leaving 6 bases not matched to a gene. The CDR3 length is 15 residues. Germline-derived CDR1 and CDR2 are SEHNR and FQNEAQ (reference sequence). CDR3 sequence: CASSPGTGRNQPQHF. DNA of the CDR3: TGTGCCAGCAGCCCTGGGACAGGGAGGAATCAGCCCCAGCATTTT.

This chain connects TRBV12-3 or TRBV12-4 to TRBJ1-1, with TRBD1 matching over 7 bases. V shed 8 bases, J shed 7 bases, and the junction held 7 bases outside the gene matches. The CDR3 has 12 residues. The CDR3 sequence: CASHDRASEAFF. CDR3 coding DNA: TGTGCCAGCCACGACAGGGCAAGTGAAGCTTTCTTT.

The chain uses TRBV7-9 and TRBJ2-5; maybe TRBD2 (5 bases). V lost 0 bases and J lost 0, with 8 bases in between. From germline, CDR1 is SEHNR and CDR2 FQNEAQ (reference sequence). The CDR3 runs to 15 residues. CDR3 sequence (DNA): TGTGCCAGCAGCTTAGCGCGGGCTAACCAAGAGACCCAGTACTTC. The encoded protein is CASSLARANQETQYF.

The rearrangement links TRBV3-1 (or the pseudogene TRBV3-2) to TRBJ1-2; D perhaps matches TRBD1 (6 bases). The germline CDR1 and CDR2 sequences are LGHDT and YNNKEL (reference sequence). The CDR3 length is 12 residues. Trimming pared 4 bases from V and 6 bases from J, leaving 9 bases between. In DNA form, the CDR3 reads TGTGCCAGCAGCCGACGGACAGATGGCTACACCTTC. Amino acid sequence: CASSRRTDGYTF.

The chain carries TRBV5-4 and TRBJ2-7; 9 nucleotides agree with TRBD1. The germline CDR1 and CDR2 sequences are SGHNT and YYREEE (reference sequence). J was trimmed by 1 base and V by 7 bases; bases with no gene match: 12. The CDR3 covers 16 residues. DNA of the CDR3: TGTGCCAGCGCGATTACCGGGACAGGGAGTTCCTACGAGCAGTACTTC. Its protein is CASAITGTGSSYEQYF.